A selection of T cell receptor beta chains follows, all from one sample in a study of response to subunit inactivated influenza vaccine. From the RT-PCR reads, TCRdb called clonotypes with MiXCR, one entry per CDR3 protein. The sample has about 610,000 distinct CDR3 sequences, approximately 14% seen once. The sample was PBMCs from blood, taken about 11 days after vaccination. Source of these receptors: a man aged 45 to 65 who received an inactivated influenza vaccine. CDR3s include the opening cysteine and the closing phenylalanine or tryptophan. The order of the fields is V gene, clone size, J gene, D gene, CDR3 DNA, CDR3 protein. A D gene is named only where the DNA matches it firmly. Clone sizes are given selectively: once, few, many, or a class where the clone is expanded.

V: TRBV7-2; size: many; J: TRBJ1-1; D: -; DNA: TGTGCCAGCAGCTTCGGGGAGGTAAGGACTGAAGCTTTCTTT; CDR3: CASSFGEVRTEAFF
V: TRBV20-1; size: -; J: TRBJ1-5; D: TRBD1; DNA: TGCAGTGCTAGAGGTCCGGGACAGGGAAGGGGTAATAGCAATCAGCCCCAGCATTTT; CDR3: CSARGPGQGRGNSNQPQHF
V: TRBV29-1; size: few; J: TRBJ2-1; D: -; DNA: TGCAGCGTACAAGCGGACCTGGAGAACAATGAGCAGTTCTTC; CDR3: CSVQADLENNEQFF
V: TRBV5-4; size: few; J: TRBJ2-3; D: -; DNA: TGTGCCAGCAGCACGGACAGTTCAGATACGCAGTATTTT; CDR3: CASSTDSSDTQYF
V: TRBV9; size: -; J: TRBJ2-7; D: -; DNA: TGTGCCAGCAGCGTAACGGGGGTGAGCTCCTACGAGCAGTACTTC; CDR3: CASSVTGVSSYEQYF
V: TRBV20-1; size: few; J: TRBJ2-7; D: -; DNA: TGCAGTGCTAGAGGGACCAGTGGGCCGAGTTACTACGAGCAGTACTTC; CDR3: CSARGTSGPSYYEQYF
V: TRBV7-9; size: few; J: TRBJ2-3; D: -; DNA: TGTGCCAGCAGCGATCTCCGATTTAGCACAGATACGCAGTATTTT; CDR3: CASSDLRFSTDTQYF
V: TRBV15; size: few; J: TRBJ2-1; D: -; DNA: TGTGCCACCAGCAGGTCAGGGGCCGCCTACAATGAGCAGTTCTTC; CDR3: CATSRSGAAYNEQFF
V: TRBV6-4; size: -; J: TRBJ2-1; D: TRBD1; DNA: TGTGCCAGCAGTGCTCCCCGGGACAGGTGGACAAATGAGCAGTTCTTC; CDR3: CASSAPRDRWTNEQFF
V: TRBV20-1; size: -; J: TRBJ1-5; D: -; DNA: TGCAGTGCTAGAGGGGTCATGCATCAGCCCCAGCATTTT; CDR3: CSARGVMHQPQHF
V: TRBV5-1; size: few; J: TRBJ2-1; D: -; DNA: TGCGCCAGCAGCTTGATGAGCGACTCCTACAATGAGCAGTTCTTC; CDR3: CASSLMSDSYNEQFF
V: TRBV24-1; size: -; J: TRBJ1-1; D: -; DNA: TGTGCCACCAGTGATTCACAAGCCATGAACACTGAAGCTTTCTTT; CDR3: CATSDSQAMNTEAFF
V: TRBV7-2; size: -; J: TRBJ2-1; D: -; DNA: TGTGCCAGCAGCTTATCAGGGGTGGAGCAGTTCTTC; CDR3: CASSLSGVEQFF
V: TRBV12-3/TRBV12-4; size: few; J: TRBJ2-2; D: -; DNA: TGTGCCAGCAGTTTCTTACCGGCTACCTCAGGAACCGGGGAGCTGTTTTTT; CDR3: CASSFLPATSGTGELFF
V: TRBV6-1; size: -; J: TRBJ2-5; D: -; DNA: TGTGCCAGCAGCGAACAGGGGAGGGAAGAGACCCAGTACTTC; CDR3: CASSEQGREETQYF
V: TRBV18; size: few; J: TRBJ2-1; D: TRBD1; DNA: TGTGCCAGCTCACCTTCGGGACAGGAGGCCTGGGGCTCCTACAATGAGCAGTTCTTC; CDR3: CASSPSGQEAWGSYNEQFF
V: TRBV10-2; size: -; J: TRBJ2-6; D: -; DNA: TGCGCCAGCAGAGGACGACAGGGAGGGAACTCTGGGGCCAACGTCCTGACTTTC; CDR3: CASRGRQGGNSGANVLTF
V: TRBV5-1; size: -; J: TRBJ1-1; D: -; DNA: TGCGCCAGCAGCGTAACAGGGACTGAAGCTTTCTTT; CDR3: CASSVTGTEAFF
V: TRBV12-3/TRBV12-4; size: many; J: TRBJ2-2; D: -; DNA: TGTGCCAGCAGTTTAACGGGTTACACCGGGGAGCTGTTTTTT; CDR3: CASSLTGYTGELFF
V: TRBV4-3; size: few; J: TRBJ1-4; D: -; DNA: TGCGCCAGCAGCCAAGGGCGCACAGGGATTCGAGAAAAACTGTTTTTT; CDR3: CASSQGRTGIREKLFF
V: TRBV6-1; size: -; J: TRBJ1-4; D: -; DNA: TGTGCCAGCAGGGAGGGACTAGATGCAACTAATGAAAAACTGTTTTTT; CDR3: CASREGLDATNEKLFF
V: TRBV7-2; size: -; J: TRBJ2-2; D: -; DNA: TGTGCCAGCAGCCCACAGGAGATCAACACCGGGGAGCTGTTTTTT; CDR3: CASSPQEINTGELFF
V: TRBV20-1; size: few; J: TRBJ2-3; D: TRBD1; DNA: TGCAGTGCTAGAGATGGGCAGGGGGGCACAGATACGCAGTATTTT; CDR3: CSARDGQGGTDTQYF
V: TRBV10-2; size: -; J: TRBJ1-1; D: -; DNA: TGCGCCAGCAGTGACTCGGGAAGTCCCACTGAAGCTTTCTTT; CDR3: CASSDSGSPTEAFF
V: TRBV7-2; size: -; J: TRBJ2-5; D: TRBD1; DNA: TGTGCCAGCAGCCCCGCCGGAGCGACAGGGGGCACGAAGACCCAGTACTTC; CDR3: CASSPAGATGGTKTQYF
V: TRBV5-1; size: -; J: TRBJ2-7; D: TRBD1; DNA: TGCGCCAGCAGCGCCCAGGGGGTCGAGCAGTACTTC; CDR3: CASSAQGVEQYF
V: TRBV11-1; size: few; J: TRBJ1-3; D: -; DNA: TGTGCCAGCAGCTTGGTGCCCGGACCCTTATCCTCTGGAAACACCATATATTTT; CDR3: CASSLVPGPLSSGNTIYF
V: TRBV4-3; size: few; J: TRBJ1-2; D: TRBD1; DNA: TGCGCCAGCAGCCAAGATGGTGACAGGGCCTATGGCTACACCTTC; CDR3: CASSQDGDRAYGYTF